This T cell receptor beta chain was sequenced for a study of Ad26.COV2.S vaccination and SARS-CoV-2 variants. The germline CDR1 and CDR2 sequences are GTSNPN and SVGIG (reference sequence). With 0 bases removed from V and 7 bases from J, the gap between germline ends came to 12 bases. The CDR3 sequence is 13 residues long. Assay used: immunoSEQ multiplex PCR; TCRdb lists only in-frame clones, some missing. The data contain roughly 180,000 clones, around 90% of them singletons. This chain links TRBV30 with TRBJ1-2; D is unresolved. The receptor was derived from a human donor who had recovered from COVID-19. The sample here was peripheral blood, taken after recovery from COVID-19. CDR3 loop: CAWSVALAGGYTF. CDR3 nucleotides: TGTGCCTGGAGTGTAGCTCTCGCGGGTGGCTACACCTTC.